Sequencing of this T cell receptor (beta chain) was carried out in a study of OX40 agonist ivuxolimab in advanced cancers. A note on the overall study: Ivuxolimab, which targeted the costimulatory receptor OX40 (CD134), was an agonistic, fully human IgG2 monoclonal antibody. Intravenous ivuxolimab was administered to patients every 2 weeks at six dose levels: 0.01, 0.1, 0.3, 1.5, 3 and 10 mg/kg. Of the roughly 50 dose-escalation patients, hepatocellular carcinoma was present in roughly 19, melanoma in approximately 15, renal cell carcinoma in 9 and head and neck cancer in 9. The dose-escalation cohort was almost 85% male with a mean age of approximately 60 years, ranging from 23 to 79. Prior anti-PD-1, anti-PD-L1 or anti-CTLA-4 therapy was permitted, and checkpoint inhibitors had been received by about two fifths of dose-escalation patients. Partial responses were achieved by three dose-escalation patients, of whom one had hepatocellular carcinoma and two had cutaneous melanoma. Peripheral TCRbeta sequencing aimed to test whether ivuxolimab altered TCR sequence diversity and caused clonal T-cell expansion. The paper covers the monotherapy dose-escalation part of the phase I ivuxolimab trial, which included N of about 50 patients. Overall study outcomes, separate from this receptor: On average, CD8+ T cells showed more expanded clones than CD4+ T cells after ivuxolimab. In partial responders in the 0.1-3.0 mg/kg groups, normalized peripheral clonal expansion was found to be among the lowest, especially among CD8+ T cells. Which antigens the clonally expanded peripheral T cells were specific for was not determined. Low levels of normalized T-cell clonal expansion were also seen in some patients who did not respond. At doses of 0.1 to 3.0 mg/kg, clonal expansion of both CD4+ and CD8+ T cells in blood was seen between baseline and week 6.

For sequencing of the TCRbeta CDR3 region, genomic DNA was extracted from the sorted cells. The immunoSEQ Assay was used for sequencing of TCRbeta CDR3 regions. In its TCRdb copy, this immuneACCESS table keeps in-frame sequences only and misses some clones. Where compared with another copy, unresolved V genes explain less than half of these, and the others have no known cause. For this sample there are 70,000 or so clones; about 88% appear just once. The ten largest clonotypes hold nearly 8% of the sample. According to the germline V gene, CDR1 reads SGHAT and CDR2 reads FQNNGV. From the cysteine through the phenylalanine, the CDR3 covers 14 amino acids. Only CDR3 DNA remains: 42 bases, in frame from the first base. Relative to germline, V is 5 bases shorter and J is 2 bases shorter, with 13 bases between their ends. The trial excluded patients who had a history of autoimmune disease or who were on systemic immunosuppression. Peripheral blood for TCR sequencing was collected from all dose cohorts at baseline, on cycle 4 day 1, and on cycle 7 day 1. Samples came from an open-label, multicenter, first-in-human phase I dose-escalation trial of ivuxolimab. The trial enrolled adults with locally advanced or metastatic head and neck squamous cell, hepatocellular, melanoma or renal cell carcinoma. Before TCR sequencing, CD4+ T cells and CD8+ T cells from peripheral blood were sorted into separate populations.

Notes on this clone: The target of this receptor is not known. No qualities accompany the bases; no much larger clone lies one base away.

Sequences were derived from CD4+ or CD8+ T cells sorted from blood, sampled in a trial of the OX40 agonist ivuxolimab. The V and J segments used are TRBV11-2 and TRBJ2-7; the D segment might be TRBD1 or TRBD2, since each matches 5 bases. The receptor was derived from an adult with an advanced solid tumor such as melanoma, head and neck, liver or kidney cancer. CDR3 reads: CASSPLRGTYEQYF. The bases are TGTGCCAGCAGCCCACTCCGGGGCACCTACGAGCAGTACTTC.